This is a list of T cell receptor beta chains from one sample in a study of T cell responses to AZD1222 COVID-19 vaccine. Clones were read by immunoSEQ multiplex PCR, and TCRdb kept only the in-frame ones, dropping some. The data contain approximately 150,000 clones, 85% to 95% of them seen just once; the ten biggest clones take up 9.5% to 15%. Here the sequenced sample was peripheral blood, taken after recovery from COVID-19. The receptors shown here come from an adult who had recovered from COVID-19. The CDR3 runs from the conserved cysteine through the conserved F or W. A D gene is named only where the DNA matches it firmly. Clone size, where shown, is once, few, many, or a class for clones that have expanded.

len,d_gene,v_gene,abundance,j_gene,CDR3aa,CDR3nt
16,NA,TRBV2,NA,TRBJ2-2,CASSGVRELSTGELFF,TGTGCCAGCAGTGGTGTAAGGGAATTGAGCACCGGGGAGCTGTTTTTT
12,NA,TRBV11-3,NA,TRBJ2-1,CASSLGGTEQFF,TGTGCCAGCAGCTTAGGTGGGACTGAGCAGTTCTTC
15,NA,TRBV6-5,NA,TRBJ1-2,CASTPAWSPNYGYTF,TGTGCCAGCACCCCAGCGTGGAGTCCTAACTATGGCTACACCTTC
13,NA,TRBV12-3/TRBV12-4,NA,TRBJ2-7,CASSLAGVGEQYF,TGTGCCAGCAGTTTAGCAGGGGTCGGCGAGCAGTACTTC
12,NA,TRBV19,once,TRBJ1-5,CASTRGVEPQHF,TGTGCCAGTACCCGGGGGGTGGAGCCCCAGCATTTT
14,NA,TRBV25-1,NA,TRBJ1-1,CASSVRGDGGEAFF,TGTGCCAGCAGCGTCAGGGGCGACGGGGGTGAAGCTTTCTTT
16,TRBD2,TRBV5-4,once,TRBJ2-7,CASSLAGRDAYDEQYF,TGTGCCAGCAGCTTGGCCGGGAGGGATGCATACGACGAGCAGTACTTC
12,NA,TRBV3-1/TRBV3-2,NA,TRBJ1-2,CASSQGAGGYTF,TGTGCCAGCAGCCAAGGGGCAGGTGGCTACACCTTC
13,TRBD2,TRBV19,NA,TRBJ2-7,CASSSGGSYEQYF,TGTGCCAGTAGTAGCGGGGGTTCCTACGAGCAGTACTTC
15,NA,TRBV28,once,TRBJ1-1,CASSLPKFPNTEAFF,TGTGCCAGCAGTCTGCCCAAATTCCCGAACACTGAAGCTTTCTTT
16,NA,TRBV7-9,NA,TRBJ2-1,CASSFGARGKLDEQFF,TGTGCCAGCAGCTTTGGGGCGAGGGGAAAACTCGATGAGCAGTTCTTC
14,TRBD1,TRBV27,NA,TRBJ2-1,CASSTRTGPPEQFF,TGTGCCAGCAGTACCAGGACAGGGCCCCCTGAGCAGTTCTTC